Below, one T cell receptor beta chain is given with its context. The data were taken from a study of cytomegalovirus exposure and HLA in healthy donors. About the research overall: Most genotyped donors, approximately 81% of more than 300, had Caucasian-associated genetic ancestry.

The PCR ran on 60 Vbeta and 13 Jbeta primers. Clones were sequenced by immunoSEQ multiplex PCR, and TCRdb holds only the in-frame ones, with some missing. This sample has about 93,000 clones, with roughly four fifths found just once. Germline V lookup: CDR1 SGHVS, CDR2 FNYEAQ. The CDR3 runs 15 residues. Between the trimmed V and J ends, which lost 0 bases and 4 bases, there was a span of 9 bases. Sequenced input: PBMCs. The sequence derives from a man aged 25-40 years in good health and CMV-seronegative. This rearrangement joins TRBV7-6 to TRBJ2-2, with D unclear. The CDR3 coding sequence is TGTGCCAGCAGCTTAGCTCAGCGAGGCACCGGGGAGCTGTTTTTT. This gives the protein CASSLAQRGTGELFF.